The source of this T cell receptor beta chain is a study of identical twins (TCRdb year 2016). Study-wide context: To test whether fetal clonotypes persist, the study used deep sequencing on TCR alpha and beta repertoires from monozygotic twins, unrelated adults of various ages, and cord blood. Replicate twin experiments were performed at different times using different library preparation protocols to rule out contamination.

The method behind the library was 5' RACE. The run used an Illumina HiSeq 2000. A universal primer binding site was introduced by template switching, and a unique molecular identifier was present in the final cDNA, enabling accurate counting of TCR cDNA molecules. Specific primers in the conserved constant-segment region were used to synthesize first-strand cDNA for the TCR alpha and beta chains. To control for contamination, every cDNA library carried two barcodes: a SMART-Mk sample barcode plus Illumina barcodes. TruSeq adapter sequences and Illumina sample barcodes were added in two successive PCR steps. Sequencing of the TCR alpha and beta cDNA libraries was done on the Illumina HiSeq platform using custom primers. On the study's bioinformatics: Unique molecular identifiers were extracted from raw reads with MiGEC, and CDR3 positions were determined with MiXCR. For each individual, recombination models were inferred using an EM algorithm with the repgenHMM and IGoR tools. Shared clonotype analysis was performed with the tcR package in R, normalizing sharing by the product of cloneset sizes. Out-of-frame nonproductive sequences were analyzed to study raw recombination free of thymic and clonal selection effects. Using fastp trimming at Q25 and MiXCR clonotype assembly, TCRdb reanalyzed the public sequencing data and kept in-frame beta chains. CDR3 protein sequences are deduplicated, and each keeps its most common genes and DNA. TCRdb's processing, not the study's, gives the V and J calls here. This sample comprises some 900,000 distinct CDR3 sequences, around an eighth of them detected only once. The top ten clones comprise around 1.6% of the sample.

This clonotype has only a few counts. Its antigen remains undetermined. Base qualities were left out, and no much larger clone turns up one base away. Here is what the overall study found, with its caveats: Abundant cord blood beta clonotypes carried fewer insertions; young adult naive repertoires showed a weaker similar trend, while memory repertoires showed none. Because the same donors could not be followed over many years, the conclusions depended on cross-sectional statistical analysis. Excess twin sharing in beta out-of-frame sequences was weaker because fewer shared sequences lowered the signal-to-noise ratio. Compared with coincidental sharing between unrelated individuals, out-of-frame TCR alpha sequences shared between twins had an excess of sequences with low generation probability. Out-of-frame TCR alpha sharing in monozygotic twins was systematically underestimated by recombination models, whereas sharing between unrelated individuals was in agreement with the recombination models. Invariant T cells such as MAIT and iNKT could partly confound zero-insertion analyses, though diverse VJ usage argued against this for most clonotypes.

All donors were healthy Caucasians. Three pairs of female monozygotic twins, all aged roughly 18 to 30 years, made up the twin cohort. RNA for TCR libraries was isolated from peripheral blood mononuclear cells. CDR1 and CDR2, looked up from the germline V gene (reference sequence), are LNHNV and YYDKDF. The CDR3 runs 13 amino acids, cysteine and phenylalanine included. Only the CDR3 region is kept as DNA, spanning 39 bases read in frame from base 1. V is clipped by 0 bases and J by 4 bases, and the sequence between their germline boundaries is 5 bases long. These records were also assigned to another study, of yellow fever vaccine responses in identical twins. The second study also describes: The T cell response to vaccination in identical twins was reported by the authors to appear partly convergent and partly personalized. The study precisely tracked vaccine-responding T cell clones in identical twins.

The sample taken for sequencing was PBMCs. This receptor chain uses TRBV15 and TRBJ2-3, with the D gene uncertain. This TCR came from a woman younger than 35 in good health. The DNA is as follows: TGTGCCACCAGCAGAGATATGGCAGATACGCAGTATTTT. This codes for CATSRDMADTQYF.